This T cell receptor beta chain was identified during a study of blood T cell repertoires in COVID-19. Sequencing was performed with immunoSEQ multiplex PCR; in TCRdb, only in-frame clones are kept and a portion is missing. The sample contains around 26,000 clones, 82% of which appear only once. Germline CDR1 reads LNHNV; CDR2 reads YYDKDF (reference sequence). CDR3 length equals 15 residues. Trimming pared 0 bases from V and 8 bases from J, leaving 13 bases between. The sample was peripheral blood. This TCR was recovered from a human donor in a cohort sampled during active COVID-19. This sequence joins TRBV15 and TRBJ1-4; D may be TRBD1 (5 bases). Here the CDR3 DNA reads TGTGCCACCAGCAGAGATCAGGGATCATACGAAAAACTGTTTTTT. Translated, it gives CATSRDQGSYEKLFF. Together with reference TRBV15 and TRBJ1-4, the CDR3 gives the full variable domain: DAMVIQNPRYQVTQFGKPVTLSCSQTLNHNVMYWYQQKSSQAPKLLFHYYDKDFNNEADTPDNFQSRRPNTSFCFLDIRSPGLGDTAMYLCATSRDQGSYEKLFFGSGTQLSVL.